What follows are 23 T cell receptor beta chains derived from one specimen sequenced in a study of T cell repertoires in cytomegalovirus infection. Each CDR3 protein gets one entry after TCRdb re-called the reads with MiXCR. This table holds nearly 450,000 distinct CDR3 sequences, roughly 30% found once. The sample taken for sequencing was PBMCs. These receptors all come from a human donor in good health (CMV status not recorded). Some clones in this sample may be carry-over from other donors' samples.

As to this clonotype: The conserved phenylalanine or tryptophan normally closing the CDR3 is absent here, so this likely arose from a read error. The rearrangement joins TRBV10-1 to TRBJ1-2; maybe TRBD1 (5 bases). The CDR3 is 13 amino acids. V was trimmed by 0 bases and J by 8 bases, leaving 10 bases between them. The germline CDR1 and CDR2 sequences are WNHNN and SYGVQD (reference sequence). CDR3 sequence: CASSESTVHGYTL. The CDR3 coding sequence is TGCGCCAGCAGTGAGTCGACAGTCCACGGCTACACCTTA.

This clonotype was counted a single time. This chain connects TRBV9 to TRBJ2-7; D is unclear. Trimming removed 0 bases at V and 0 bases at J, with 7 bases between. The length of the CDR3 is 14 residues. CDR1 and CDR2 from the germline V gene are SGDLS and YYNGEE. CDR3 nucleotide sequence: TGTGCCAGCAGCGTAGACAGCAGCTCCTACGAGCAGTACTTC. Translated, it gives CASSVDSSSYEQYF. The variable domain in full, with the rest retrieved from reference TRBV9 and TRBJ2-7, is DSGVTQTPKHLITATGQRVTLRCSPRSGDLSVYWYQQSLDQGLQFLIQYYNGEERAKGNILERFSAQQFPDLHSELNLSSLELGDSALYFCASSVDSSSYEQYFGPGTRLTVT.

For this clonotype: At one end, the junction sequence differs from germline, possibly due to a read error. The J gene is TRBJ2-5, the V gene TRBV7-8; D uncertain. Per germline, CDR1 SGHVS and CDR2 FQNEAQ. The CDR3 is 16 residues long. The CDR3 here is CASSLEGSWWEETQYF. The DNA of the CDR3 is TGTGCAAGCAGCTTAGAAGGATCGTGGTGGGAAGAGACCCAGTACTTC. The full variable domain, in which reference TRBV7-8 and TRBJ2-5 provide the parts outside the CDR3, is GAGVSQSPRYKVAKRGQDVALRCDPISGHVSLFWYQQALGQGPEFLTYFQNEAQLDKSGLPSDRFFAERPEGSVSTLKIQRTQQEDSAVYLCASSLEGSWWEETQYFGPGTRLLVL.

This chain joins TRBV2 and TRBJ1-1; D uncertain. The CDR3 consists of 12 residues. V was cut by 5 bases and J by 4 bases, with 8 bases left in between. CDR1 and CDR2 from the germline V gene are SNHLY and FYNNEI. This CDR3 reads CASSSEATEAFF. For the CDR3, the DNA is TGTGCCAGCAGTTCAGAAGCCACTGAAGCTTTCTTT.

This clonotype was counted only a few times. V usage is TRBV6-6 and J usage is TRBJ2-3; the D is unclear. This CDR3 contains 16 residues. The V gene lost 5 bases and the J gene lost 0 bases, with 15 bases spanning the gap. Per germline, CDR1 MNHNY and CDR2 SVGAGI (reference sequence). The CDR3 loop is CASSESVRPSTDTQYF. The CDR3 nucleotides read TGTGCCAGCAGTGAATCGGTACGACCTAGCACAGATACGCAGTATTTT.

This clonotype occurred once. This chain joins TRBV6-5 and TRBJ1-2; 9 nucleotides align to TRBD1. Germline V gene data show CDR1 as MNHEY and CDR2 as SVGAGI. The trim removed 6 bases at V and 7 bases at J, leaving 6 bases unmatched. The CDR3 is 13 amino acids. The CDR3 DNA follows: TGTGCCAGCAGCCGGGACAGGGCCCCTGGCTACACCTTC. Amino acids: CASSRDRAPGYTF.

This clonotype has only a few counts. This rearrangement joins TRBV24-1 to TRBJ1-2, with D unresolved. Per the germline V gene, CDR1 is KGHDR and CDR2 is SFDVKD. Trimming stripped 6 bases from V and 1 base from J, with 5 bases between. The CDR3 runs to 12 residues. Written as DNA, the CDR3 is TGTGCCACCAGTCAGGTTAACTATGGCTACACCTTC. Translated, it gives CATSQVNYGYTF.

The rearrangement joins TRBV6-6 to TRBJ2-1; the D gene is possibly TRBD1 (6 bases). The CDR3 runs to 20 residues. V lost 0 bases and J lost 0, with 21 bases in between. CDR1 and CDR2 from the germline V gene are MNHNY and SVGAGI (reference sequence). The CDR3 region is CASSYSIRVGRGSSYNEQFF. The CDR3 DNA reads TGTGCCAGCAGTTACTCGATTCGTGTTGGCAGGGGTAGCTCCTACAATGAGCAGTTCTTC.

This clonotype was counted a single time. The chain employs TRBV7-2 and TRBJ2-3, with D tentatively TRBD1 or TRBD2 (6 bases each). The V end lost 9 bases, the J end lost 8 bases, and 24 bases lay between the germline ends. CDR3 length equals 15 residues. The germline V gene encodes CDR1 SGHTA and CDR2 FQGNSA. The CDR3, as DNA: TGTGCCAGAGGCTTAGGTTCTGGGGGGCCCGGTACGCAGTATTTT. Translation: CARGLGSGGPGTQYF.

This chain links TRBV25-1 with TRBJ2-3; weak D call: TRBD2 (6 bases). The V end was cut by 6 bases, the J end by 8 bases, with 15 bases between. The length of the CDR3 is 13 residues. Germline lookup yields CDR1 MGHDK and CDR2 SYGVNS. DNA for the CDR3: TGTGCCAGCAGCCCCAGCGTGGGGGGTACGCAGTATTTT. It codes for CASSPSVGGTQYF.

The table lists this clonotype with many counts. The junction departs from the called germline gene at one end, perhaps through a read error. The chain couples TRBV20-1 to TRBJ1-6; perhaps TRBD1 as D (6 bases). Germline V gives CDR1 DFQATT, CDR2 SNEGSKA (reference sequence). This CDR3 has 13 residues. The CDR3 nucleotides read TGCAGGGCTACAGGGCCTCAGAATTCACCCCTCCACTTT. Translation: CRATGPQNSPLHF.

The sample holds a few counts of this clonotype. The chain has TRBV7-9 and TRBJ2-7; D tentatively fits TRBD1 or TRBD2 (5 bases each). Germline values: CDR1 SEHNR, CDR2 FQNEAQ (reference sequence). V lost 5 bases to trimming and J lost 1 base, with 18 bases between them. This CDR3 is 16 amino acids long. The CDR3: CASSLYSGTGSYEQYF. Here the CDR3 DNA reads TGTGCCAGCAGCCTCTACTCCGGGACGGGATCCTACGAGCAGTACTTC.

This clonotype was found many times. The chain uses TRBV10-3 and TRBJ2-7; D is undetermined. The V end lost 0 bases, the J end lost 4 bases, and 4 bases lay between the germline ends. The CDR3 sequence is 12 residues long. In germline, CDR1 is ENHRY, CDR2 SYGVKD. CDR3 loop: CAISESSYEQYF. The CDR3, as DNA: TGTGCCATCAGTGAGTCCTCTTACGAGCAGTACTTC.

This clonotype was seen a few times. J is TRBJ1-3 and V is TRBV7-3; D gene unclear. The germline V and J ends were trimmed by 4 bases and 2 bases, with 12 bases remaining between them. From germline, CDR1 is SGHTA and CDR2 FQGTGA. The CDR3 sequence is 15 residues long. CDR3 sequence (DNA): TGTGCCAGCAGCTCCCCCGGGGATACTGGAAACACCATATATTTT. It yields the protein CASSSPGDTGNTIYF.

This chain links TRBV12-3 or TRBV12-4 with TRBJ2-5; tentative D call: TRBD1 (6 bases). The CDR3 extends over 16 amino acids. The germline V and J ends were trimmed by 4 bases and 3 bases, with 18 bases remaining between them. CDR3 DNA sequence: TGTGCCAGCAGTTCCCTCCAGGGGATCGGGGAAGAGACCCAGTACTTC. It translates to CASSSLQGIGEETQYF.

Many counts were recorded for this clonotype. DNA of the CDR3: TGTGCCAGCAGCGCCGGGCGCAATGAAGCTTTCTTT. Translation gives CASSAGRNEAFF. The V call is TRBV6-1, the J call TRBJ1-1; D remains ambiguous. CDR1 is MNHNS and CDR2 is SASEGT in the germline V gene. The CDR3 totals 12 residues. Trimming pared 6 bases from V and 7 bases from J, leaving 12 bases between.

The chain recombines TRBV10-3 with TRBJ1-2; D unclear. Germline V gene data show CDR1 as ENHRY and CDR2 as SYGVKD. This CDR3 spans 13 amino acids. The germline V and J ends were trimmed by 0 bases and 7 bases, with 9 bases remaining between them. CDR3 region: CAISESGGGGYTF. The DNA of the CDR3 is TGTGCCATCAGTGAGTCTGGCGGAGGTGGCTACACCTTC.

A remark on this clonotype: A junction end diverges from the germline sequence, so it may reflect a read error. The genes are TRBV7-8 and TRBJ2-7; D remains unclear. Germline loops: CDR1 SGHVS, CDR2 FQNEAQ. CDR3 length equals 13 residues. CDR3 sequence: CARSLAPDYEQYF. The DNA of the CDR3 is TGTGCCAGAAGCTTAGCCCCTGACTACGAGCAGTACTTC.

This clonotype was seen more than once but under ten times. V gene TRBV6-1 combines with J gene TRBJ1-5; D unresolved. Trimming stripped 3 bases from V and 11 bases from J, with 11 bases between. The germline gives CDR1 MNHNS, CDR2 SASEGT. The CDR3 covers 12 residues. Here the CDR3 DNA reads TGTGCCAGCAGTGATGGTGGAAAAGCCCAGCATTTT. Protein: CASSDGGKAQHF.

The chain joins TRBV6-2 or TRBV6-3 to TRBJ1-2; D remains ambiguous. Trimming removed 0 bases at V and 8 bases at J, with 13 bases between. The germline V gene has CDR1 MNHEY and CDR2 SVGEGT. This CDR3 comprises 14 residues. The CDR3 loop reads CASSYSPGSEGYTF. In nucleotides, the CDR3 is TGTGCCAGCAGTTACTCTCCAGGTTCTGAGGGCTACACCTTC.

The chain uses TRBV18 and TRBJ1-6; 7 nucleotides line up with TRBD1. Germline V gene sequence: CDR1 KGHSH, CDR2 LQKENI. CDR3 size: 16 residues. V was clipped by 4 bases and J by 10 bases; unmatched bases: 13. The CDR3 reads CASSLGQANSRSPLHF. CDR3 coding DNA: TGTGCCAGCTCACTCGGACAGGCAAATAGTAGATCACCCCTCCACTTT.

This clonotype appeared many times. The chain is built from TRBV7-2 and TRBJ2-5; D ambiguous. Germline V gene lookup returns CDR1 SGHTA and CDR2 FQGNSA. The CDR3 is made up of 13 amino acids. V dropped 5 bases and J dropped 5 bases, with 12 bases sitting between them. This CDR3 reads CASSPKSGETQYF. The DNA of the CDR3 is TGTGCCAGCAGCCCTAAGTCCGGGGAGACCCAGTACTTC.

The chain carries TRBV7-2 and TRBJ2-7; TRBD1 matches 8 bases. The CDR3 is 14 amino acids. V lost 6 bases and J lost 0; bases outside the gene matches: 4. Germline loops: CDR1 SGHTA, CDR2 FQGNSA. In nucleotides, the CDR3 is TGTGCCAGCAGATACGACAGGGGCTCCTACGAGCAGTACTTC. This codes for CASRYDRGSYEQYF. Drawing the rest from reference TRBV7-2 and TRBJ2-7, the complete variable domain is GAGVSQSPSNKVTEKGKDVELRCDPISGHTALYWYRQSLGQGLEFLIYFQGNSAPDKSGLPSDRFSAERTGGSVSTLTIQRTQQEDSAVYLCASRYDRGSYEQYFGPGTRLTVT.